This T cell receptor beta chain was observed in a study of T cell responses to AZD1222 COVID-19 vaccine. As concerns this clone: Antigen unknown.

Generated by immunoSEQ multiplex PCR, the TCRdb table keeps only in-frame clones and is missing some. The profile shows over 95,000 clones, approximately 91% of them singletons. The CDR3 is 12 amino acids. Looked up from germline, CDR1 is KGHDR and CDR2 is SFDVKD. Trimming took off 6 bases at V and 5 bases at J, with 6 bases between the two ends. The study, taken as a whole, reports: Donor demographics were predominantly white British with a female majority; clonal diversity may be underestimated.

The sequencing here drew on peripheral blood, taken on day 0 of AZD1222 vaccination. The V and J genes are TRBV24-1 and TRBJ2-2; D uncertain. The receptor was derived from an adult in good health. CDR3 in DNA: TGTGCCACCAGTTGGGGTACCGGGGAGCTGTTTTTT. It yields the protein CATSWGTGELFF.